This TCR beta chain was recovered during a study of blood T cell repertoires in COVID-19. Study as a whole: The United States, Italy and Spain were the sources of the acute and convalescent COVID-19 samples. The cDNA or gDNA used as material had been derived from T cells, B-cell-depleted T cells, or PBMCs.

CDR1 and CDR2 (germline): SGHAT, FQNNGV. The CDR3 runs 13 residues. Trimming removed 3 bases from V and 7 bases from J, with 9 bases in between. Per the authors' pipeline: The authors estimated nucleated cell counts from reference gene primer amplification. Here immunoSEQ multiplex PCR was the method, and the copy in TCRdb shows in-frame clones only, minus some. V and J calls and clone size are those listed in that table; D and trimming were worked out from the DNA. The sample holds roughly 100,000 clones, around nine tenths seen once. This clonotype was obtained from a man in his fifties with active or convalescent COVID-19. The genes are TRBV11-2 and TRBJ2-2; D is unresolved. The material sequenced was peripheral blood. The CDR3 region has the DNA TGTGCCAGCAGCTTCCGTCCTAACGGGGAGCTGTTTTTT. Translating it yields CASSFRPNGELFF.